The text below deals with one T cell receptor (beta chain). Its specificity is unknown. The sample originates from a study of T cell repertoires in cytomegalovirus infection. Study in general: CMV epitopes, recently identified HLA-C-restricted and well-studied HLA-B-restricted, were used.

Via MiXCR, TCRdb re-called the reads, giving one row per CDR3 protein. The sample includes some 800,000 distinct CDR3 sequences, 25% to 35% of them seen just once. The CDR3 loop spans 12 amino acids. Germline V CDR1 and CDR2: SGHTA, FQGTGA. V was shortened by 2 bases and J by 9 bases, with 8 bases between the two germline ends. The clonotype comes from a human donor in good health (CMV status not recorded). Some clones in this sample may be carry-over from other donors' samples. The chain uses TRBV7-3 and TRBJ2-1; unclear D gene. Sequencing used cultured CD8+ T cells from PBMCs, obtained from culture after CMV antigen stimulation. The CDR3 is CASSLGPSEQFF. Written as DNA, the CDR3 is TGTGCCAGCAGCTTAGGCCCCAGTGAGCAGTTCTTC.